This T cell receptor beta chain was documented in a study of OX40 agonist ivuxolimab in advanced cancers. Findings of the study overall: The antigens recognized by the expanded peripheral T cells, that is their antigen specificity, were not determined. Expanded clones were, on average, more numerous among CD8+ T cells than CD4+.

Germline loops: CDR1 SNHLY, CDR2 FYNNEI. Trimming took off 2 bases at V and 3 bases at J, with 11 bases between the two ends. There are 15 residues in the CDR3. Concerning this clone: Antigen unknown.

Libraries were prepared by immunoSEQ multiplex PCR; TCRdb keeps only in-frame clonotypes and omits some of them. The sample lists approximately 40,000 clones, around 89% seen once, with around a quarter in the top ten. The V call is TRBV2, the J call TRBJ1-3; no definite D call. The TCR comes from an adult with an advanced solid tumor such as melanoma, head and neck, liver or kidney cancer. Sequencing was performed on CD4+ or CD8+ T cells sorted from blood, taken in a trial of the OX40 agonist ivuxolimab. The CDR3 DNA reads as TGTGCCAGCAGTGAAAGGGTTTCTGGTGGAAACACCATATATTTT. This sequence encodes CASSERVSGGNTIYF.